This record concerns one T cell receptor beta chain sequence. This sample was included in a study of blood T cell repertoires in COVID-19. Study-wide background: Whether acute or convalescent, the COVID-19 samples came from the United States, Italy and Spain. PBMCs, B-cell-depleted T cells, or T cells provided the cDNA or gDNA that made up the material.

Methods used by the authors: Estimation of nucleated cell counts was performed using reference gene primer amplification. Using immunoSEQ multiplex PCR, the repertoire was profiled, and TCRdb retains in-frame clones only, with some absent. Clone size and the V and J calls come from that table; the DNA yielded D and trimming. The table includes just over 90,000 clones, approximately 76% detected once. The CDR3 is 19 residues long. Germline lookup yields CDR1 KGHSH and CDR2 LQKENI. V lost 2 bases, J lost 1 base, and 12 bases stayed unmatched. Sequencing was performed on peripheral blood. The V gene is TRBV18, the J gene TRBJ2-3; TRBD2 matches at 10 bases. This receptor was obtained from a man aged 70-80 years with acute or convalescent COVID-19. CDR3 DNA: TGTGCCAGCTCACCAATCGGGCTAGCGGGGGTTCTTCGCACAGATACGCAGTATTTT. Translated: CASSPIGLAGVLRTDTQYF.